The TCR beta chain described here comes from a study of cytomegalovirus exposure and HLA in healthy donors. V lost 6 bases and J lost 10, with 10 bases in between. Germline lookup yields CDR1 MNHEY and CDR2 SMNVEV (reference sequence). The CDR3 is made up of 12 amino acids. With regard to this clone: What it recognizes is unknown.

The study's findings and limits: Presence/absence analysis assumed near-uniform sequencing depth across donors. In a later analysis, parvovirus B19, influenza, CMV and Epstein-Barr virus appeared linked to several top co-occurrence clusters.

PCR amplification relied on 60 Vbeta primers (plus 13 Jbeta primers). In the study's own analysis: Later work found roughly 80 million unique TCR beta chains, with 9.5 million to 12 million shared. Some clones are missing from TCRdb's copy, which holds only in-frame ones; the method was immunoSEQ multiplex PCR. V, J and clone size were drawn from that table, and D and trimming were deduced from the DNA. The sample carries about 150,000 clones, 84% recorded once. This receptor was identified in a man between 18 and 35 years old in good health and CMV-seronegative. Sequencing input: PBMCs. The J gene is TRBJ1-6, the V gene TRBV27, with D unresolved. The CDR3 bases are TGTGCCAGCAGGATTTTCGGGTCACCCCTCCACTTT. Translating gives CASRIFGSPLHF.